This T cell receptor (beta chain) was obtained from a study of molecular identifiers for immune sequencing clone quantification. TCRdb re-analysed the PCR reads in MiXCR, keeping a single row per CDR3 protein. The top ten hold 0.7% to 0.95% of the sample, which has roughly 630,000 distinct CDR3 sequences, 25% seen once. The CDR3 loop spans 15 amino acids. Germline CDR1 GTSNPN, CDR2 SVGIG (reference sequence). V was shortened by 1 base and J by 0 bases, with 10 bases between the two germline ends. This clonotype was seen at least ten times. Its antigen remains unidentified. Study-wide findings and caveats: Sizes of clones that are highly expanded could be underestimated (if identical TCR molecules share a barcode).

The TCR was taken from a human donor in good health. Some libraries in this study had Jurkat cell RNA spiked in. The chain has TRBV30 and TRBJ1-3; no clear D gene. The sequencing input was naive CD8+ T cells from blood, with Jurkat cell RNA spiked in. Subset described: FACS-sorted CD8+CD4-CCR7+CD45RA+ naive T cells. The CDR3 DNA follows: TGTGCCTGGAGTGGAGACCCAACCTCTGGAAACACCATATATTTT. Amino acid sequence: CAWSGDPTSGNTIYF.